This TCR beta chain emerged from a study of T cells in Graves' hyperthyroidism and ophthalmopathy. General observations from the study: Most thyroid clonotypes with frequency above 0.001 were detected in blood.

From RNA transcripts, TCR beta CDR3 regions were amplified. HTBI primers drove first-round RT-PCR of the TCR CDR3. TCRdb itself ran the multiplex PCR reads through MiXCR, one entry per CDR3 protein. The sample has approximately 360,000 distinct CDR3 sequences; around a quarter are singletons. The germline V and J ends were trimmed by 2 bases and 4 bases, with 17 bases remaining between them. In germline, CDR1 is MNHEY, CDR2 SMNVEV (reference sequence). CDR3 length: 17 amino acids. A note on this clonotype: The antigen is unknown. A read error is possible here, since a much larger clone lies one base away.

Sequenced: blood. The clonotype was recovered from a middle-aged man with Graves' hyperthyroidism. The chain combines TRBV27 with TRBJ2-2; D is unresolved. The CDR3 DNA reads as TGTGCCAGCAGTTTAAACCCCCCCGGTGTACCCACCGGGGAGCTGTTTTTT. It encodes CASSLNPPGVPTGELFF.